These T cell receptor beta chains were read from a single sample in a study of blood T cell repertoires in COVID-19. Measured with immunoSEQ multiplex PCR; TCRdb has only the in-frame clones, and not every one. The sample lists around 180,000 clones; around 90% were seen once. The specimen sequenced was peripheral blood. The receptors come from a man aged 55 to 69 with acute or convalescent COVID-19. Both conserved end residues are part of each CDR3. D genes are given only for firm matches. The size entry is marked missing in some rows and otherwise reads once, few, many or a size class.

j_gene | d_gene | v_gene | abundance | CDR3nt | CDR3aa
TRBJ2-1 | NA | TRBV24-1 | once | TGTGCCACCAGTGACCCCAGATCGCGGGGGCCGCGGTACAATGAGCAGTTCTTC | CATSDPRSRGPRYNEQFF
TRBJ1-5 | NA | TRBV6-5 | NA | TGTGCCAGCAAGGTCGGAGGGATTCAGCCCCAGCATTTT | CASKVGGIQPQHF
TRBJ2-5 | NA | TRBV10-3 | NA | TGTGCCATCGCTAGTGGGGAGCAAGAGACCCAGTACTTC | CAIASGEQETQYF
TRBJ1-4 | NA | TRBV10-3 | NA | TGTGCCATCAGCGGGAGCCTTAATGAAAAACTGTTTTTT | CAISGSLNEKLFF
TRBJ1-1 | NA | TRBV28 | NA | TGTGCCAGCAGTCCTCCGAGGGGGAGTTGGAACACTGAAGCTTTCTTT | CASSPPRGSWNTEAFF
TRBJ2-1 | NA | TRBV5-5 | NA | TGTGCCAGCAGAATTACAGGGGCGGGGAATGAGCAGTTCTTC | CASRITGAGNEQFF
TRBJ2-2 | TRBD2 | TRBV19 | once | TGTGCCAGTAGTTTTTTTAGCGGGGGGGCCTTCACCGGGGAGCTGTTTTTT | CASSFFSGGAFTGELFF
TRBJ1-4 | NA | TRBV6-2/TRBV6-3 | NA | TGTGCCAGCAGTTACGATAACGACTCCGGTGAAAAACTGTTTTTT | CASSYDNDSGEKLFF
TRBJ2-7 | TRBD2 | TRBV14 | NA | TGTGCCAGCAGCCCCTTTGTTAGCGGGAGCTACGAGCAGTACTTC | CASSPFVSGSYEQYF
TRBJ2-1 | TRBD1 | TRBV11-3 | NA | TGTGCCAGCAGCTTCCGGGACAGGGGGCGGAATGAGCAGTTCTTC | CASSFRDRGRNEQFF
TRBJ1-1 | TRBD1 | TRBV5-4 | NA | TGTGCCAGCAGCTTCCCTTCGGGGACAGCGGACACTGAAGCTTTCTTT | CASSFPSGTADTEAFF
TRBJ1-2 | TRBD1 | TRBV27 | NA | TGTGCCAGCAGAAAGACAGGGGCTTTCTACACCTTC | CASRKTGAFYTF
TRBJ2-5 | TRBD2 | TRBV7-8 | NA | TGTGCCAGCAGCTTAGCGCTTACTAGCGGGGGTCAAGAGACCCAGTACTTC | CASSLALTSGGQETQYF
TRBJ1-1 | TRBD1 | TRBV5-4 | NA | TGTGCCAGCAGCGGGGGGACAGGCTCTGAAGCTTTCTTT | CASSGGTGSEAFF
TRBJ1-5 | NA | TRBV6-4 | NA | TGTGCCAGCAGCGAGGACAGATTTTTACCCCAGCATTTT | CASSEDRFLPQHF
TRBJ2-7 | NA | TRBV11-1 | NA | TGTGCCAGCAGCGACTACAGGGCGGACGAGCAGTACTTC | CASSDYRADEQYF
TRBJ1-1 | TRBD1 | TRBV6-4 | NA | TGTGCCAGCAGGCCCCCGGGACAGGCGATCACTGAAGCTTTCTTT | CASRPPGQAITEAFF
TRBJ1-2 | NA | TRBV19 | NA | TGTGCCAGTAGTACCCCTCTGTTCTATGGCTACACCTTC | CASSTPLFYGYTF
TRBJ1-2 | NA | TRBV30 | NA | TGTGCCTGGAGTTCTGGAGGGGCTGGTGGCTACACCTTC | CAWSSGGAGGYTF
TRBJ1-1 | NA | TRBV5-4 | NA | TGTGCCAGCAGCGCTAAGACGGGACAAAACACTGAAGCTTTCTTT | CASSAKTGQNTEAFF
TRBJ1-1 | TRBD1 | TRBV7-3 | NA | TGTGCCAGCAGCCCGGGACAGGGCCTAAGGGCTTTCTTT | CASSPGQGLRAFF
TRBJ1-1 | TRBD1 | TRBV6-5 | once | TGTGCCAGCAGTTACCGGGACAGGGGGCGCGGAGCTTTCTTT | CASSYRDRGRGAFF
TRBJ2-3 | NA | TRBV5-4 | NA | TGTGCCAGCAGCTTGATGGCGGAAGATACGCAGTATTTT | CASSLMAEDTQYF
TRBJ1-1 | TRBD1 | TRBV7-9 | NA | TGTGCCAGCAGCTTCCTACAGGGGGGCACTGAAGCTTTCTTT | CASSFLQGGTEAFF
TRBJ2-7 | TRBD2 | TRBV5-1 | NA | TGCGCCAGCAGCCTTAGCGGGAGGAACTACGAGCAGTACTTC | CASSLSGRNYEQYF
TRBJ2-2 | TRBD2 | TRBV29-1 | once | TGCAGCGTTGAAGTGCCTAGCGGGACCTTTGTGGACACCGGGGAGCTGTTTTTT | CSVEVPSGTFVDTGELFF
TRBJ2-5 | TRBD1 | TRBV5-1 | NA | TGCGCCAGCAGCAAGTTCGGACAGGGGGCTTTTGAGACCCAGTACTTC | CASSKFGQGAFETQYF
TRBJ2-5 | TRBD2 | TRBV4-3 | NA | TGCGCCAGCAGCCAAGACCTCCCTAGCGGGAGTGGTGAGACCCAGTACTTC | CASSQDLPSGSGETQYF
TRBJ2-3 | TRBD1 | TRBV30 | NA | TGTGCCTGGAGTGCCCCCGGGACAGGGGGCACAGATACGCAGTATTTT | CAWSAPGTGGTDTQYF
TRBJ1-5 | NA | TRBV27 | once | TGTGCCAGCAGTTGGGGGGGTACTGGTCAGCCCCAGCATTTT | CASSWGGTGQPQHF
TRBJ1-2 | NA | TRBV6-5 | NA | TGTGCCAGCAGTTACTACCAGGGAAACTATGGCTACACCTTC | CASSYYQGNYGYTF
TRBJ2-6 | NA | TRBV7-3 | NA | TGTGCCAGCAGCTCCGACAGTACTGGGGCCAACGTCCTGACTTTC | CASSSDSTGANVLTF
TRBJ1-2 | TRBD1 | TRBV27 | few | TGTGCCAGCAGTTTAAAGCCAGGGGGCGCCCGGTCATTC | CASSLKPGGARSF
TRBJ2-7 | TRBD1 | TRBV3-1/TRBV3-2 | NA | TGTGCCAGCAGCCAAGCCGGGGACAGCTCTTACGAGCAGTACTTC | CASSQAGDSSYEQYF
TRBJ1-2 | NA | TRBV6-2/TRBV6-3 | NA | TGTGCCAGCAGTAAAGGGACAATTGGGGACTATGGCTACACCTTC | CASSKGTIGDYGYTF
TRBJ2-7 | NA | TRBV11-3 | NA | TGTGCCAGCAGCTTAGTAGGGTATGGGGGCGACGAGCAGTACTTC | CASSLVGYGGDEQYF
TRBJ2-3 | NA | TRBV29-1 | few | TGCAGCGTATTGGGACAAGCGGAAGATACGCAGTATTTT | CSVLGQAEDTQYF
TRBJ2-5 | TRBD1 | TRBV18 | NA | TGTGCCAGCTCACCACCGGGACAGGGGGCGCGGACCCAGTACTTC | CASSPPGQGARTQYF
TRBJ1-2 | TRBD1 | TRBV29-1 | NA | TGCAGCGCCGAACCCGGGCAGGGGGGAAATGGCTACACCTTC | CSAEPGQGGNGYTF
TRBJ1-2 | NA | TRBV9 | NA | TGTGCCAGCAGCCAAGCGGGTAATGGCTACACCTTC | CASSQAGNGYTF
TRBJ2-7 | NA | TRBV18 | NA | TGTGCCAGCTCACTTCCCCCGGGGAGCTCCTACGAGCAGTACTTC | CASSLPPGSSYEQYF
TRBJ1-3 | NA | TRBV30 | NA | TGTGCCTGTGAAAGGAGCTCTGGAAACACCATATATTTT | CACERSSGNTIYF
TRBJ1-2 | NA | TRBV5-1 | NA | TGCGCCAGCAGCTTGAGACAGAGCTATGGCTACACCTTC | CASSLRQSYGYTF
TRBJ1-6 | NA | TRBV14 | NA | TGTGCCAGCAGCCATACAGGGAGTGGGTATAATTCACCCCTCCACTTT | CASSHTGSGYNSPLHF
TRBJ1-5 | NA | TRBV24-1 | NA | TGTGCCACCAGTGGTGGGGGAGGGGCAGGCAATCAGCCCCAGCATTTT | CATSGGGGAGNQPQHF
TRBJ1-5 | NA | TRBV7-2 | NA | TGTGCCAGCAGCTTAGTTACAGGGTATGGCAATCAGCCCCAGCATTTT | CASSLVTGYGNQPQHF
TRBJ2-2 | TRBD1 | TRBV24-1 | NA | TGTGCCACCGGGAGGGCGGGACAGGGGGCGAACACCGGGGAGCTGTTTTTT | CATGRAGQGANTGELFF